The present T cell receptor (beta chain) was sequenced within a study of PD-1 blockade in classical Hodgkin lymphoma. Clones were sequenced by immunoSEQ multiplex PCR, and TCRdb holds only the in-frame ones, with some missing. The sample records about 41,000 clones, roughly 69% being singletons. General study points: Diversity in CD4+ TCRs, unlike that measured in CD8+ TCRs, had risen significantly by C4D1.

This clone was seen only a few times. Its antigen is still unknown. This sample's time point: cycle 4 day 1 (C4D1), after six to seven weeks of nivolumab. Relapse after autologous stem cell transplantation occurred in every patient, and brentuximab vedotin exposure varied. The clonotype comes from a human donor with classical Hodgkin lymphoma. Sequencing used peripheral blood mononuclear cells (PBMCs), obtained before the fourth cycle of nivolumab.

The CDR3 nucleotides read TGTGCCAGCAGCTACCGACAGGGAACTGAAGCTTTCTTT. It specifies CASSYRQGTEAFF. The gene calls are TRBV7-9 and TRBJ1-1, with TRBD1 matching over 7 bases. Trimming took 4 bases from V and 5 from J; bases not matched to a gene: 4. Per the germline V gene, CDR1 is SEHNR and CDR2 is FQNEAQ (reference sequence). This CDR3 is 13 amino acids long.